This T cell receptor (beta chain) was identified during a study of T cells in Graves' hyperthyroidism and ophthalmopathy. Diagnosis relied on clinical symptoms, serum thyroxine and TRAb, thyroid ultrasound and orbital computed tomography. The sample holds many counts of this clonotype. Its antigen is still unknown. Notes on the study in general: Among clonotypes expanded in thyroid above 0.001, most were also found in blood.

TCR beta CDR3 region amplification was performed from RNA transcripts. TCR CDR3 underwent first-round RT-PCR with the HTBI primer set. TCRdb analysed the multiplex PCR reads with MiXCR anew, one entry per CDR3 protein. The sample carries hundreds of thousands of distinct CDR3 sequences, less than 20% recorded once. The CDR3 has 13 residues. The germline CDR1 and CDR2 sequences are MDHEN and SYDVKM. Trimming pared 2 bases from V and 3 bases from J, leaving 8 bases between. This receptor was identified in a woman aged 18-29 years with Graves' hyperthyroidism. This chain links TRBV28 with TRBJ2-7, with D uncertain. Sample: blood. The CDR3 sequence is CASSLRYSYEQYF. In DNA form, the CDR3 reads TGTGCCAGCAGTTTAAGGTACAGCTACGAGCAGTACTTC.